The rows below give T cell receptor beta chains drawn from one sample of a study of blood T cell repertoires in COVID-19. The repertoire was sequenced with immunoSEQ multiplex PCR; TCRdb's copy has only in-frame clones and lacks some. This sample has fewer than 250,000 clones, with 75% to 85% found just once. The material sequenced was PBMCs or T cells enriched from blood (not recorded which). The receptors originated from a woman in her forties or fifties with acute COVID-19. CDR3s include the opening cysteine and the closing phenylalanine or tryptophan. Each record gives: D gene, V gene, clone size, J gene, CDR3 DNA, CDR3 protein. D genes are given only for firm matches. Clone sizes are given selectively: once, few, many, or a class where the clone is expanded.

>NA|TRBV5-4|NA|TRBJ2-2
TGTGCCAGCAGCAACGCGAGGGTCACCGGGGAGCTGTTTTTT
CASSNARVTGELFF
>TRBD1|TRBV4-2|NA|TRBJ1-1
TGTGCCAGCAGCCCACAGGGGGCGGGGAACACTGAAGCTTTCTTT
CASSPQGAGNTEAFF
>NA|TRBV19|few|TRBJ1-3
TGTGCCAGTAGTATAGATCTTGGCCGCTCTGGAAACACCATATATTTT
CASSIDLGRSGNTIYF
>NA|TRBV28|NA|TRBJ1-1
TGTGCCAGCAGTTGGTCGGGTGATGACACTGAAGCTTTCTTT
CASSWSGDDTEAFF
>NA|TRBV5-1|few|TRBJ2-2
TGCGCCAGCAGCTTGAATCGGGGAAAGACCGGGGAGCTGTTTTTT
CASSLNRGKTGELFF
>NA|TRBV28|NA|TRBJ1-3
TGTGCCAGCCACGAGGGAACTGGAAACACCATATATTTT
CASHEGTGNTIYF
>NA|TRBV14|NA|TRBJ1-6
TGTGCCACCCGCCGGGACACCCATAATTCACCCCTCCACTTT
CATRRDTHNSPLHF
>NA|TRBV5-5|NA|TRBJ1-2
TGTGCCAGCAGCCCGGGGACACACACCCCTATCGGCTACACCTTC
CASSPGTHTPIGYTF
>NA|TRBV6-2/TRBV6-3|NA|TRBJ2-5
TGTGCCAGCACCCCGACCGGAGGGGAGACCCAGTACTTC
CASTPTGGETQYF
>TRBD1|TRBV5-1|once|TRBJ1-1
TGCGCCAGCAGCGGACAGGGGGCGCTCGGTGAAGCTTTCTTT
CASSGQGALGEAFF
>NA|TRBV2|NA|TRBJ1-2
TGTGCCAGCAGTCGACAGGTCTATGGCTACACCTTC
CASSRQVYGYTF
>TRBD1|TRBV5-6|NA|TRBJ1-5
TGTGCCAGCAGCTCTCTACAGGGGGCGGTGGGCAATCAGCCCCAGCATTTT
CASSSLQGAVGNQPQHF
>NA|TRBV7-2|NA|TRBJ2-6
TGTGCCAGCAGCTTAAATTTCAGGTCTGGGGCCAACGTCCTGACTTTC
CASSLNFRSGANVLTF
>NA|TRBV19|NA|TRBJ1-2
TGTGCCAGTAGCTCCTGGGGCTTATATGGCTACACCTTC
CASSSWGLYGYTF
>NA|TRBV6-4|NA|TRBJ1-2
TGTGCCAGCAAGCAGGGTACCTATGGCTACACCTTC
CASKQGTYGYTF
>NA|TRBV15|NA|TRBJ1-3
TGTGCCACCAGCAGAGATTTACAGGGCTCTGGAAACACCATATATTTT
CATSRDLQGSGNTIYF
>TRBD1|TRBV19|NA|TRBJ2-5
TGTGCCAGTAGTATACGCGGCAGGGGACAGGGAGAGACCCAGTACTTC
CASSIRGRGQGETQYF
>NA|TRBV2|NA|TRBJ1-1
TGTGCCAGCAGTGAACAGAACACTGAAGCTTTCTTT
CASSEQNTEAFF
>TRBD1|TRBV6-5|NA|TRBJ2-2
TGTGCCAGCAGTCGACAGGGGAACACCGGGGAGCTGTTTTTT
CASSRQGNTGELFF
>TRBD1|TRBV28|NA|TRBJ1-6
TGTGCCAGCAGCCGGCCCACCCAGGGGGCCGGGTCACCCCTCCACTTT
CASSRPTQGAGSPLHF